This entry features one T cell receptor (beta chain) sequence. The antigen this receptor binds is unknown. No much larger clonotype is one base removed from it; base qualities were not supplied. The data derive from a study of blood T cells in healthy people across ages (dated by TCRdb to about 2015). Some background on the complete study: In model experiments, template switching captured about one uniquely barcoded TCR beta cDNA molecule for every two T cells. To avoid experimental bias, donors of different ages were distributed randomly across sequencing lanes. The study analyzed two additional independent replicas of 1 million unique cDNA reads from the same blood draw for two donors, one aged 18 to 30 and one aged 80 or older. The donors were split into four age groups: young (average about 16 years), middle-aged (around 40), aged (62) and long-lived (approximately 80). The study measured age-related changes in TCR beta repertoire diversity using deep sequencing normalized with unique cDNA molecular identifiers. Results and caveats for the whole study, not just this receptor: Observed TCR beta diversity per million T cells fell roughly linearly with age, and a significant reduction was already apparent by age roughly 41. Since profiling was done on bulk unsorted PBMCs, naive and antigen-experienced compartments could not be conclusively compared. Observed TCR beta diversity correlated strongly with the percentage of naive T cells measured by flow cytometry. Compared with the aged group, more naive CD4+ T cells, fewer expanded clones and increased TCR diversity were shown by the long-lived group, suggesting age selection. Total diversity estimates from one million sequenced T cells were considered lower bounds and underestimates. Because the CMV infection status of the donors was unknown, age-related changes in expanded clonotypes may potentially have been confounded.

The donors were roughly 39 Caucasian individuals from Russia, aged roughly 6 to 95 years, who were systemically healthy. Each donor gave 8 to 10 milliliters of peripheral blood, drawn into EDTA-treated Vacutainer tubes. Ficoll-Paque density-gradient centrifugation was used to isolate PBMCs, with at least 6.5 million per sample. Trizol reagent was used to extract total RNA from the PBMCs, yielding at least 6 micrograms per sample. Naive CD45RAhigh/CD27high T cell percentages were measured by flow cytometry on a PBMC aliquot from every donor. Measured from the cysteine to the phenylalanine, the CDR3 is 17 residues long. CDR3 DNA is the only sequence kept; it has 51 bases, read in frame from the first base. Reading the germline V gene gives CDR1 MDHEN and CDR2 SYDVKM. V and J lose 5 bases and 2 bases, and a span of 19 bases separates them. Libraries were built with 5' RACE. TCRdb shows the sequencer as Illumina HiSeq 2500. A second PCR of roughly 7 to 12 cycles was run with a J-beta primer mix and a sample-barcoded 5' primer. A unique molecular identifier was introduced onto each TCR beta cDNA molecule by a template-switch 5' adaptor carrying 12 random nucleotides. Each sample yielded at least 3 million CDR3-containing paired-end reads. First-strand cDNA synthesis was performed from all RNA using the Mint cDNA synthesis kit, with priming by a TRBC-specific oligonucleotide. After uracil-DNA glycosylase treatment, a first 18-cycle PCR used universal primers M1SS and BC2_uni_R on all cDNA. Processing in the source paper ran as follows. Normalization of each sample was performed by random selection of 1 million high-quality reads, each carrying a distinct molecular identifier. Instead of being binned into consensus sequences, reads that shared molecular identifiers were thrown out. CDR3 identification, clonotype clustering and error correction used MiTCR with a Q25 quality threshold and the strictest error-elimination algorithm. A nonparametric unseen species model using Euler transformation provided a lower-bound estimate of total TCR beta diversity. TCRdb itself trimmed the public reads at Q25 with fastp, ran MiXCR and retained productive beta chains. Merged by CDR3 protein, the rows form single entries marked with the most common genes and DNA. In this record, the V and J calls reflect TCRdb's handling and not the investigators' own analysis. The sample data list 1 million to 1.2 million distinct CDR3 sequences, and roughly two fifths of these were observed just once. Together, the top ten hold around 13% of the sample.

Recombination linked TRBV28 to TRBJ1-5; TRBD1 might be the D gene, on 6 matching bases. Sequencing was done on a sample of blood. This clonotype originated in a man younger than 30 in good health. The DNA is as follows: TGTGCCAGCAGTCCCGCTGGGGGGGCGGGTCGCAATCAGCCCCAGCATTTT. Translated, this is CASSPAGGAGRNQPQHF.